One sample yielded the 30 T cell receptor beta chains listed below, sequenced in a study of shared clonotypes between healthy human individuals. Using immunoSEQ multiplex PCR, the repertoire was profiled, and TCRdb retains in-frame clones only, with some absent. The sample includes approximately 2,000,000 clones, 90% to 95% of them seen just once. CD45RO-negative cells were positively selected for CCR7, leaving out terminally differentiated effector memory CD45RA+ cells. The source material was naive CD8+ T cells from PBMCs. These TCRs come from a man aged 18-30 years in good health. Some clones in this sample may be carry-over from other donors' samples.

The rearrangement links TRBV5-6 to TRBJ1-1; no definite D call. Germline CDR1 SGHDT, CDR2 YYEEEE. With 4 bases removed from V and 1 base from J, the gap between germline ends came to 11 bases. The CDR3 covers 14 residues. This chain's CDR3 is CASSPNGKNTEAFF. The CDR3 DNA reads as TGTGCCAGCAGCCCCAACGGCAAGAACACTGAAGCTTTCTTT.

On this clone itself: Other DNA sequences in this specimen translate into the identical CDR3. The rearrangement links TRBV7-9 to TRBJ2-7; the D call may be TRBD1 or TRBD2 (5 bases each). CDR1 and CDR2 from the germline V gene are SEHNR and FQNEAQ (reference sequence). The CDR3 is made up of 13 amino acids. The V end was cut by 3 bases, the J end by 3 bases, with 9 bases between. The CDR3 sequence: CASSLRGNYEQYF. The CDR3, as DNA: TGTGCCAGCAGCTTGAGGGGTAACTACGAGCAGTACTTC.

The chain is built from TRBV15 and TRBJ1-1; D is uncertain. Germline V lookup: CDR1 LNHNV, CDR2 YYDKDF (reference sequence). This CDR3 region has 13 residues. V was clipped by 1 base and J by 4 bases, with 7 bases between them. The CDR3: CATSRVTATEAFF. The CDR3 DNA is TGTGCCACCAGCAGAGTGACGGCCACTGAAGCTTTCTTT.

The V and J genes are TRBV7-9 and TRBJ2-7; D ambiguous. V lost 3 bases and J lost 0, with 9 bases in between. This CDR3 region has 14 residues. Per the germline V gene, CDR1 is SEHNR and CDR2 is FQNEAQ (reference sequence). CDR3 DNA: TGTGCCAGCAGCTTTATCTCCTCCTCCTACGAGCAGTACTTC. It encodes CASSFISSSYEQYF.

This chain joins TRBV9 and TRBJ2-1; 9 positions match TRBD2. Germline CDR1 is SGDLS and CDR2 is YYNGEE. The CDR3 consists of 17 residues. The trim removed 4 bases at V and 0 bases at J, leaving 8 bases unmatched. CDR3 in amino acids: CASSNTSGLSSYNEQFF. The CDR3 bases are TGTGCCAGCAGCAACACTAGCGGGCTCAGCTCCTACAATGAGCAGTTCTTC. Drawing the rest from reference TRBV9 and TRBJ2-1, the complete variable domain is DSGVTQTPKHLITATGQRVTLRCSPRSGDLSVYWYQQSLDQGLQFLIQYYNGEERAKGNILERFSAQQFPDLHSELNLSSLELGDSALYFCASSNTSGLSSYNEQFFGPGTRLTVL.

The rearrangement uses TRBV9 and TRBJ1-1, with 8 bases matching TRBD1. Losses at the gene ends were 5 bases for V and 2 bases for J; bases not matched to a gene: 8. The CDR3 contains 15 residues. Looked up from germline, CDR1 is SGDLS and CDR2 is YYNGEE. The CDR3 DNA is TGTGCCAGCAGTAAGGCCGGGACAGGTAACACTGAAGCTTTCTTT. Translation: CASSKAGTGNTEAFF.

The rearrangement links TRBV7-9 to TRBJ2-2, with D uncertain. The CDR3 runs 19 residues. Per germline, CDR1 SEHNR and CDR2 FQNEAQ (reference sequence). Deletions cut 1 base from V and 0 bases from J, with 18 bases between. CDR3 nucleotides: TGTGCCAGCAGCTTAGTAGAAGCCTTCGTTCTCGCGAACACCGGGGAGCTGTTTTTT. Translating gives CASSLVEAFVLANTGELFF.

The chain combines TRBV2 with TRBJ2-2; D is unresolved. The CDR3 has 12 residues. Trimming removed 11 bases from V and 5 bases from J, with 12 bases in between. Germline CDR1 SNHLY, CDR2 FYNNEI. The CDR3 loop is CAFYWGTGELFF. In DNA form, the CDR3 reads TGTGCCTTCTACTGGGGTACCGGGGAGCTGTTTTTT.

The J gene is TRBJ2-3, the V gene TRBV28, with 7 nucleotides matching TRBD1. J lost 2 bases, V lost 4 bases, and 12 bases had no gene match. Germline loops: CDR1 MDHEN, CDR2 SYDVKM. CDR3 length: 17 amino acids. CDR3 sequence reads: CASSYGTASSVTDTQYF. The CDR3 nucleotides read TGTGCCAGCAGTTACGGGACAGCCTCATCTGTCACAGATACGCAGTATTTT.

This chain joins TRBV5-1 and TRBJ2-2, with no clear D. The CDR3 contains 15 residues. Looked up from germline, CDR1 is SGHRS and CDR2 is YFSETQ. The V end was cut by 0 bases, the J end by 0 bases, with 6 bases between. CDR3 bases: TGCGCCAGCAGCTTGGACGGAACGAACACCGGGGAGCTGTTTTTT. This gives the protein CASSLDGTNTGELFF.

The V call is TRBV9, the J call TRBJ2-1; the match to TRBD2 covers 9 bases. The CDR3 has 15 residues. The V and J ends lost 0 bases and 9 bases, in that order; junction bases with no gene match: 7. CDR1 and CDR2 from the germline V gene are SGDLS and YYNGEE. Here the CDR3 DNA reads TGTGCCAGCAGCGTAGGGGTAGCGGGAGATGGTGAGCAGTTCTTC. Amino acids: CASSVGVAGDGEQFF.

The chain carries TRBV27 and TRBJ1-2; 9 nucleotides match TRBD1. Germline values: CDR1 MNHEY, CDR2 SMNVEV (reference sequence). This CDR3 has 14 amino acids. With V trimmed by 7 bases and J by 4 bases, 7 bases remained unmatched. CDR3: CASTPTGGSYGYTF. The CDR3 DNA is TGTGCCAGCACTCCGACAGGGGGGAGCTATGGCTACACCTTC.

V is TRBV14 and J is TRBJ1-4, with D tentatively TRBD1 (5 bases). This CDR3 is 17 amino acids long. The germline CDR1 and CDR2 sequences are SGHDN and FVKESK. Trimming removed 5 bases at V and 2 bases at J, with 18 bases between. CDR3 DNA: TGTGCCAGCAGCTCAAGACAGTCGGTGACGACTAATGAAAAACTGTTTTTT. It is translated as CASSSRQSVTTNEKLFF.

CDR3 sequence: CASSPELGNIQYF. In nucleotides, the CDR3 is TGTGCCAGCAGCCCCGAACTAGGGAACATTCAGTACTTC. This chain joins TRBV7-9 and TRBJ2-4; TRBD2 is a possible D gene (5 bases). The CDR3 covers 13 residues. Germline V gene lookup returns CDR1 SEHNR and CDR2 FQNEAQ (reference sequence). V was pared by 5 bases and J by 7 bases, with 12 bases between.

The chain combines TRBV29-1 with TRBJ2-5, with D possibly matching TRBD2 (6 bases). V was trimmed by 7 bases and J by 4 bases, leaving 13 bases between them. The CDR3 contains 12 residues. Germline-derived CDR1 and CDR2 are SQVTM and ANQGSEA. The CDR3 reads CSAAGRGETQYF. CDR3 coding DNA: TGCAGCGCCGCAGGGCGGGGAGAGACCCAGTACTTC.

J is TRBJ2-7 and V is TRBV9; D gene unclear. With 0 bases removed from V and 5 bases from J, the gap between germline ends came to 15 bases. The CDR3 is 15 amino acids. The germline CDR1 and CDR2 sequences are SGDLS and YYNGEE. For the CDR3, the DNA is TGTGCCAGCAGCGTAGGTGGCTGGGAATTGGACGAGCAGTACTTC. It translates to CASSVGGWELDEQYF.

The rearrangement joins TRBV6-4 to TRBJ2-1; TRBD2 matches at 9 bases. The CDR3 covers 14 residues. Looked up from germline, CDR1 is MRHNA and CDR2 is SNTAGT. V gave up 5 bases and J gave up 6 bases; unmatched junction bases: 5. The CDR3 here is CASSSSGSVNEQFF. The CDR3 DNA reads as TGTGCCAGCAGTAGTAGCGGGAGTGTCAATGAGCAGTTCTTC.

The J gene is TRBJ1-2, the V gene TRBV9; D not resolved. This CDR3 has 15 amino acids. V lost 0 bases, J lost 5 bases, and 14 bases lay in between. Germline values: CDR1 SGDLS, CDR2 YYNGEE. The CDR3 region has the DNA TGTGCCAGCAGCGTAGAACAGTCGCCTGGATATGGCTACACCTTC. It translates to CASSVEQSPGYGYTF.

The chain is built from TRBV10-3 and TRBJ1-2, with 9 nucleotides matching TRBD1. Germline-derived CDR1 and CDR2 are ENHRY and SYGVKD. CDR3 length: 15 residues. The ends lost 3 bases at V and 4 bases at J; junction bases unmatched: 6. The CDR3 protein is CAISDRDRDIYGYTF. The CDR3 bases are TGTGCCATCAGTGACCGGGACAGGGACATCTATGGCTACACCTTC.

The rearrangement uses TRBV27 and TRBJ1-5, with unresolved D. This CDR3 spans 19 amino acids. Per the germline V gene, CDR1 is MNHEY and CDR2 is SMNVEV (reference sequence). With 5 bases removed from V and 0 bases from J, the gap between germline ends came to 23 bases. CDR3 in DNA: TGTGCCAGCAGTCCCGGCGGCACCTGGACCCTCTATAGCAATCAGCCCCAGCATTTT. Protein sequence: CASSPGGTWTLYSNQPQHF.

Worth noting for this clone: Within the sample, other DNA sequences also encode this same CDR3. The rearrangement links TRBV19 to TRBJ2-7; 13 nucleotides line up with TRBD2. Trimming at V came to 5 bases and at J to 3 bases, leaving 4 bases not matched to a gene. The germline V gene encodes CDR1 LNHDA and CDR2 SQIVND (reference sequence). The length of the CDR3 is 15 residues. As DNA, the CDR3 is TGTGCCAGTAGTGCTGGGACTAGCGGGATCTACGAGCAGTACTTC. Translating it yields CASSAGTSGIYEQYF.

The chain joins TRBV7-9 to TRBJ2-7; tentatively, D is TRBD1 (6 bases). Deletions cut 6 bases from V and 3 bases from J, with 15 bases between. This CDR3 comprises 14 residues. Germline CDR1 SEHNR, CDR2 FQNEAQ (reference sequence). The CDR3, as DNA: TGTGCCAGCAGTGCGACAGGACGAAGCTACGAGCAGTACTTC. Translating gives CASSATGRSYEQYF.

This clone occurred once. The chain uses TRBV6-1 and TRBJ1-5; D is undetermined. The CDR3 runs 14 residues. Germline CDR1 MNHNS, CDR2 SASEGT. Trimming removed 5 bases from V and 1 base from J, with 9 bases in between. The DNA for the CDR3 is TGTGCCAGCAGTTATCACCTGAGCAATCAGCCCCAGCATTTT. Protein: CASSYHLSNQPQHF.

The chain uses TRBV27 and TRBJ2-4; a weak D match, TRBD2 (5 bases). The CDR3 is made up of 16 amino acids. V was pared by 4 bases and J by 0 bases, with 13 bases between. The germline V gene has CDR1 MNHEY and CDR2 SMNVEV (reference sequence). CDR3 DNA sequence: TGTGCCAGCAGTTCCGAGTGGAGGCTAGCCAAAAACATTCAGTACTTC. Protein: CASSSEWRLAKNIQYF.

V and J are TRBV19 and TRBJ1-3; D is ambiguous. Germline assignment: CDR1 LNHDA and CDR2 SQIVND (reference sequence). The CDR3 runs 14 residues. V lost 7 bases and J lost 0, with 10 bases in between. CDR3 sequence reads: CASTGRPSGNTIYF. In DNA, the CDR3 is TGTGCCAGTACGGGCAGGCCCTCTGGAAACACCATATATTTT. The full variable domain, completed using reference TRBV19 and TRBJ1-3, is DGGITQSPKYLFRKEGQNVTLSCEQNLNHDAMYWYRQDPGQGLRLIYYSQIVNDFQKGDIAEGYSVSREKKESFPLTVTSAQKNPTAFYLCASTGRPSGNTIYFGEGSWLTVV.

The chain couples TRBV6-5 to TRBJ2-2; D might be TRBD2 (5 bases). V shed 0 bases and J shed 6 bases, with 11 bases lying between them. This CDR3 contains 15 residues. CDR1 and CDR2 (germline): MNHEY, SVGAGI. The CDR3 bases are TGTGCCAGCAGTTACTCTATCGGGAATTCCGGGGAGCTGTTTTTT. It specifies CASSYSIGNSGELFF.

This chain joins TRBV5-6 and TRBJ2-1, with D hard to call. Germline V CDR1 and CDR2: SGHDT, YYEEEE. The CDR3 has 15 amino acids. V lost 2 bases and J 2 bases, leaving 11 bases between the germline ends. Here the CDR3 DNA reads TGTGCCAGCAGCTTATCCGCGGTTACCTACAATGAGCAGTTCTTC. Translating it yields CASSLSAVTYNEQFF.

CDR3 sequence reads: CASIVLTGYRYGYTF. CDR3 nucleotide sequence: TGTGCCAGCATAGTTCTGACAGGGTATCGCTATGGCTACACCTTC. The V and J genes are TRBV7-2 and TRBJ1-2; 7 nucleotides align to TRBD1. J lost 4 bases, V lost 7 bases, and 12 bases had no gene match. The CDR3 covers 15 residues. Germline V gene lookup returns CDR1 SGHTA and CDR2 FQGNSA.

J is TRBJ2-3 and V is TRBV28; D may be TRBD2 (7 bases). V lost 3 bases and J lost 3, with 16 bases in between. Germline CDR1 is MDHEN and CDR2 is SYDVKM. CDR3 length equals 16 residues. In DNA form, the CDR3 reads TGTGCCAGCAGTTTGTGGAAGGGGGGGAAGACAGATACGCAGTATTTT. The encoded protein is CASSLWKGGKTDTQYF.

The chain recombines TRBV14 with TRBJ2-4, with D possibly called TRBD1 or TRBD2 (5 bases each). This CDR3 comprises 16 residues. Germline CDR1 and CDR2: SGHDN and FVKESK. The ends were cut back, 4 bases at V and 1 base at J, with 14 bases in the middle. The chain's CDR3 is CASSPGHLGAKNIQYF. CDR3 nucleotides: TGTGCCAGCAGCCCGGGGCATCTCGGGGCCAAAAACATTCAGTACTTC.